This TCR beta chain was identified in a study of T cell responses to AZD1222 COVID-19 vaccine. The germline V gene has CDR1 LNHDA and CDR2 SQIVND (reference sequence). Unmatched junction bases numbered 11, after V lost 7 bases and J lost 6 bases. The CDR3 sequence is 15 residues long. TCRdb keeps only in-frame clones here, not all; method: immunoSEQ multiplex PCR. The profile shows about 110,000 clones, roughly 87% of them singletons. This clone was recorded once. The chain has TRBV19 and TRBJ1-4, with 7 nucleotides matching TRBD1. Source: peripheral blood, taken on day 0 of AZD1222 vaccination. This TCR was recovered from an adult in good health. The CDR3 here is CASKTNRGSDEKLFF. The CDR3 nucleotides are TGTGCCAGTAAAACTAACAGGGGTTCGGATGAAAAACTGTTTTTT.